This TCR beta chain was captured by sequencing in a study of blood T cells in healthy people across ages. For this clonotype: A read error may produce the germline difference seen at one junction end.

Combining a sample-barcoded 5' primer with a J-beta primer mix, a second PCR ran for about 7 to 11 cycles. TCRdb used MiXCR to reprocess the 5' RACE reads, holding one entry per CDR3 protein. Of roughly 1.6 million distinct CDR3 sequences in the sample, approximately 32% were seen once. Germline V CDR1 and CDR2: MNHEY, SVGEGT. CDR3 length equals 16 residues. The chain combines TRBV6-2 or TRBV6-3 with TRBJ2-1; D possibly uses TRBD1 or TRBD2 (6 bases each). Sequencing input: blood. This clonotype originated in a young woman in good health. CDR3 amino acids: CVSRGGWGPGAFEQFF. CDR3 nucleotide sequence: TGTGTCAGCAGGGGAGGTTGGGGACCGGGGGCTTTTGAGCAGTTCTTC.